The next 5 T cell receptor beta chains were all read from a single sample in a study of identical twins. TCRdb independently ran MiXCR on the 5' RACE reads; one entry per CDR3 protein. The sample consists of around 490,000 distinct CDR3 sequences, over 11% of them appearing once. The sample was also reused in another study, on yellow fever vaccine responses in identical twins.

The source material was CD4+ T cells sorted from blood. The receptors were sampled from a woman aged 18 to 35 in good health.

The chain recombines TRBV7-2 with TRBJ2-3; D ambiguous. The germline V and J ends were trimmed by 2 bases and 4 bases, with 7 bases remaining between them. The CDR3 totals 13 residues. Per germline, CDR1 SGHTA and CDR2 FQGNSA. In DNA form, the CDR3 reads TGTGCCAGCAGCTTACAGGTCCCAGATACGCAGTATTTT. Its translation: CASSLQVPDTQYF.

The chain carries TRBV28 and TRBJ2-5; D not certain. The CDR3 runs to 12 residues. V lost 6 bases and J lost 5, with 10 bases in between. Germline V gene sequence: CDR1 MDHEN, CDR2 SYDVKM. This chain's CDR3 is CASRTLSETQYF. CDR3 nucleotides: TGTGCCAGCAGGACCCTTAGCGAGACCCAGTACTTC. The full variable domain, rest sourced from reference TRBV28 and TRBJ2-5, is DVKVTQSSRYLVKRTGEKVFLECVQDMDHENMFWYRQDPGLGLRLIYFSYDVKMKEKGDIPEGYSVSREKKERFSLILESASTNQTSMYLCASRTLSETQYFGPGTRLLVL.

The chain links TRBV29-1 to TRBJ2-4, with a tentative D call TRBD1 (7 bases). The CDR3 has 13 amino acids. Germline V gives CDR1 SQVTM, CDR2 ANQGSEA. V was shortened by 8 bases and J by 0 bases, with 11 bases between the two germline ends. In DNA form, the CDR3 reads TGCAGCACCCAGGGGGGAGCCAAAAACATTCAGTACTTC. Translated: CSTQGGAKNIQYF.

The gene calls are TRBV19 and TRBJ2-3; D ambiguous. Per the germline V gene, CDR1 is LNHDA and CDR2 is SQIVND (reference sequence). The CDR3 has 13 amino acids. V lost 4 bases and J 1 base, leaving 6 bases between the germline ends. The CDR3 DNA reads TGTGCCAGTAGTACGGTGCGCACAGATACGCAGTATTTT. As protein: CASSTVRTDTQYF.

This clonotype was seen only a few times. The V gene is TRBV27, the J gene TRBJ2-4; 13 bases are a match to TRBD2. The CDR3 sequence is 17 residues long. CDR1 and CDR2 (germline): MNHEY, SMNVEV (reference sequence). V was pared by 2 bases and J by 7 bases, with 8 bases of the junction left unmatched. The chain's CDR3 is CASSLSPQTSGGNIQYF. Here the CDR3 DNA reads TGTGCCAGCAGTTTAAGCCCCCAGACTAGCGGGGGGAACATTCAGTACTTC.